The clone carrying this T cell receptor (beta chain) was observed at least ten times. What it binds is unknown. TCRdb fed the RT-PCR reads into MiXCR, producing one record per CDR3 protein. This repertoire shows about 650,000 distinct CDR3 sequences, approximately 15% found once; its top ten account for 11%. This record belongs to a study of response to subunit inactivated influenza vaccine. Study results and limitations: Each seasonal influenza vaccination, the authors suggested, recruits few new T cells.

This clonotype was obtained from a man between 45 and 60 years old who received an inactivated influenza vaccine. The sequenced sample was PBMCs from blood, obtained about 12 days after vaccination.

The CDR3 protein is CSARPRQIGDGYTF. CDR3 nucleotide sequence: TGCAGTGCTAGACCTCGACAAATAGGAGATGGCTACACCTTC. The chain carries TRBV20-1 and TRBJ1-2; D unclear. In germline, CDR1 is DFQATT, CDR2 SNEGSKA (reference sequence). CDR3 length: 14 amino acids. Trimming shortened V by 2 bases and J by 6 bases, and 16 bases separated the two germline ends.